Below, one TCR beta chain is given with its context. No antigen is known for it. V lost 7 bases to trimming and J lost 2 bases; unmatched junction nucleotides: 11. Germline CDR1 is MNHNY and CDR2 is SVGAGI (reference sequence). The CDR3 has 16 residues. The record originates from a study of PD-1 blockade in mismatch repair-deficient tumors. Study results and caveats: After pembrolizumab, tumor-resident clones rose rapidly, then generally contracted before radiologic responses.

Measured with immunoSEQ multiplex PCR; TCRdb has only the in-frame clones, and not every one. The sample consists of fewer than 100,000 clones, over 70% of them appearing once. This chain joins TRBV6-6 and TRBJ2-5; TRBD2 agrees at 9 bases. The sequence was obtained from an adult with mismatch repair-deficient cancer. Source: peripheral blood, taken 12 weeks after starting pembrolizumab. The CDR3: CASTVRVAGDQETQYF. The CDR3, as DNA: TGTGCCAGCACCGTTAGGGTAGCGGGAGATCAAGAGACCCAGTACTTC.